This TCR beta chain was found in a study of T-cell reconstitution after alpha-beta-depleted transplantation in children. Note on this clonotype: Its specificity is unknown.

General study points: Most T-cell counts and diversity one year after the transplant came from T cells that were newly produced.

This CDR3 region has 12 residues. In germline, CDR1 is GTSNPN, CDR2 SVGIG (reference sequence). The V gene end was trimmed by 5 bases and the J gene end by 4 bases; junction bases not matched to a gene: 1. Preparation of the TCRbeta library involved a method that used unique molecular identifiers. TCRdb independently ran MiXCR on the PCR reads; one entry per CDR3 protein. The sample lists around 270,000 distinct CDR3 sequences, around 10% occurring once. V is TRBV30 and J is TRBJ2-2; TRBD2 matches 7 bases. The clonotype was recovered from a boy under two years old with acute myeloid leukemia, due to receive a stem cell transplant. Sequenced material: PBMCs, taken before TCRalphabeta/CD19-depleted stem cell transplant. The CDR3 is CAWGGGTGELFF. The CDR3, as DNA: TGTGCCTGGGGGGGGGGCACCGGGGAGCTGTTTTTT.